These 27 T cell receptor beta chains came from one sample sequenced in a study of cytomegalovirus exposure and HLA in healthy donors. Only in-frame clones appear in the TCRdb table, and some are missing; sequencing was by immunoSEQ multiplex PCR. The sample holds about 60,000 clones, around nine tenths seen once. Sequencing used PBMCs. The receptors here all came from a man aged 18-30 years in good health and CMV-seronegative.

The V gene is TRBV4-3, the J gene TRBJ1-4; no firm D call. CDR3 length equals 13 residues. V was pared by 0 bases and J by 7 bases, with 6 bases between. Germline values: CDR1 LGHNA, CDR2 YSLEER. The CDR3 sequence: CASSQDSSEKLFF. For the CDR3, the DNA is TGCGCCAGCAGCCAAGATAGCAGTGAAAAACTGTTTTTT.

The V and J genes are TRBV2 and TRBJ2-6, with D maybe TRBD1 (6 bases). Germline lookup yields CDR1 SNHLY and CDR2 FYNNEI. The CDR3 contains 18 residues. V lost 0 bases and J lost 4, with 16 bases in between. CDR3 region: CASSEARDTGSGANVLTF. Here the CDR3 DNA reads TGTGCCAGCAGTGAAGCGAGGGACACGGGTTCGGGGGCCAACGTCCTGACTTTC.

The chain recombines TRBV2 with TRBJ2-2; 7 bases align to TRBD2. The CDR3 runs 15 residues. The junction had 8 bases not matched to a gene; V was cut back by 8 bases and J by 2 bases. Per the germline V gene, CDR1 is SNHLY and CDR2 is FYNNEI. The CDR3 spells CASRSGTANTGELFF. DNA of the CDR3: TGTGCCAGCCGGAGCGGGACCGCCAACACCGGGGAGCTGTTTTTT.

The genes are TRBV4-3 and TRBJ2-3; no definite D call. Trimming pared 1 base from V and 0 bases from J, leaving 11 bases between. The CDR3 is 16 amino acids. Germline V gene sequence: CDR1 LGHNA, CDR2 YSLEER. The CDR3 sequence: CASSQGRRSSTDTQYF. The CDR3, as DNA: TGCGCCAGCAGCCAAGGGCGGCGGTCTAGCACAGATACGCAGTATTTT.

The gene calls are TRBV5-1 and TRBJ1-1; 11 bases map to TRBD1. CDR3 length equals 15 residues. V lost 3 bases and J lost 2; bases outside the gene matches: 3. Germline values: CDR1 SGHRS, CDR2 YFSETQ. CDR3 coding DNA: TGCGCCAGCAGCTCGGGACAGGGGGAAAACACTGAAGCTTTCTTT. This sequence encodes CASSSGQGENTEAFF.

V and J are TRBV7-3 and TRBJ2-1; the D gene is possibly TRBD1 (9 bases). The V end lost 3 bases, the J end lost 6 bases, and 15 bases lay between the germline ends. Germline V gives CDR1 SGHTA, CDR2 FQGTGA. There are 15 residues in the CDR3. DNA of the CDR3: TGTGCCAGCAGCTTCTTAGCGGGACAGGGCAATGAGCAGTTCTTC. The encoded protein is CASSFLAGQGNEQFF.

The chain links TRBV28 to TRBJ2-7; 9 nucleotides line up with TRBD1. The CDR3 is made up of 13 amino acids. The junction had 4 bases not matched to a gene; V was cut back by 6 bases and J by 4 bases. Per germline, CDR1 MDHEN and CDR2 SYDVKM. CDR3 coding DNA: TGTGCCAGCAGAGCGACAGGGGGATACGAGCAGTACTTC. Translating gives CASRATGGYEQYF.

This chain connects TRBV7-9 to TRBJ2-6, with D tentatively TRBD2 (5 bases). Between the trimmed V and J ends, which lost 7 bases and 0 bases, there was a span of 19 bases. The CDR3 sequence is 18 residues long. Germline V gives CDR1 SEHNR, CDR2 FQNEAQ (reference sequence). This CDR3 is CASTLRRLLSSGANVLTF. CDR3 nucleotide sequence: TGTGCCAGCACCCTCCGGAGGCTTTTGAGCTCTGGGGCCAACGTCCTGACTTTC.

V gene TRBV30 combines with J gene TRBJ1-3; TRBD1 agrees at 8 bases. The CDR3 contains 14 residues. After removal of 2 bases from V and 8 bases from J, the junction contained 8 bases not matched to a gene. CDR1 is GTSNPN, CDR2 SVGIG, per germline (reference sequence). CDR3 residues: CAWSRTGGADTIYF. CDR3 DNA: TGTGCCTGGAGTCGTACAGGGGGAGCAGACACCATATATTTT.

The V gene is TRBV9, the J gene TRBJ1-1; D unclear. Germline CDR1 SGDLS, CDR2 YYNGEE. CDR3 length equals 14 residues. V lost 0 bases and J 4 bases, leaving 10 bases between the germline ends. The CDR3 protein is CASSVEAGSTEAFF. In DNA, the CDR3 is TGTGCCAGCAGCGTAGAGGCGGGGTCCACTGAAGCTTTCTTT.

CDR3 nucleotide sequence: TGTGCCAGCAGTTTTGCCGTGTTGGCCTCGAACACAGGGGGCAGGAATGAAAAACTGTTTTTT. This gives the protein CASSFAVLASNTGGRNEKLFF. The chain uses TRBV28 and TRBJ1-4; 9 bases agree with TRBD1. V was clipped by 3 bases and J by 5 bases; unmatched bases: 22. Germline assignment: CDR1 MDHEN and CDR2 SYDVKM. This CDR3 comprises 21 residues.

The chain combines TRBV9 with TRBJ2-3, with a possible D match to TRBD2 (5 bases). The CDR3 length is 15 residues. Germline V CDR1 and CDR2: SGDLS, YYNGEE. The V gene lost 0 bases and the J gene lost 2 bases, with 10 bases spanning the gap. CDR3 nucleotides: TGTGCCAGCAGCGTAGGCAGCGGACTCACAGATACGCAGTATTTT. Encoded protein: CASSVGSGLTDTQYF.

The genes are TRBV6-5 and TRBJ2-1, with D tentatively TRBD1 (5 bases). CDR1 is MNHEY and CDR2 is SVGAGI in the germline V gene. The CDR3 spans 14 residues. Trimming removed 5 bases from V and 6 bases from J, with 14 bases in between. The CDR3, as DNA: TGTGCCAGCAGTATACTTCAGGGTAGCAATGAGCAGTTCTTC. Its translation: CASSILQGSNEQFF.

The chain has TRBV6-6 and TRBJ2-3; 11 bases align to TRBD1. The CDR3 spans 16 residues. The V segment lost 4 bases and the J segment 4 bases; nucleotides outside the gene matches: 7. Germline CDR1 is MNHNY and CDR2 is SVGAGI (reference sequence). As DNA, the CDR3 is TGTGCCAGCAGTTCCCCGGGACAGGGGGTGGCAGATACGCAGTATTTT. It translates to CASSSPGQGVADTQYF.

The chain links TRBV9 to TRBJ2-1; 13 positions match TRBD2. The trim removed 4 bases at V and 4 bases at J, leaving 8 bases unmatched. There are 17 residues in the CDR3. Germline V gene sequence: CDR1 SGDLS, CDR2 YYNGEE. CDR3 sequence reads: CASSTRQTSGGYNEQFF. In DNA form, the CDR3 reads TGTGCCAGCAGCACCCGACAGACTAGCGGGGGGTACAATGAGCAGTTCTTC.

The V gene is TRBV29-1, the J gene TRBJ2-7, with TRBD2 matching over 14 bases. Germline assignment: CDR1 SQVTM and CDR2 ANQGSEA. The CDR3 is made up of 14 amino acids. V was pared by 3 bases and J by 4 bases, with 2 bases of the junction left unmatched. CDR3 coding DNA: TGCAGCGTTGAGCGACTAGCGGGAGGGTACGAGCAGTACTTC. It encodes CSVERLAGGYEQYF.

CDR3 nucleotide sequence: TGCAGCATCGAACTAGCGGGAGTTCAAGAGACCCAGTACTTC. This sequence encodes CSIELAGVQETQYF. V gene TRBV29-1 combines with J gene TRBJ2-5; TRBD2 matches 11 bases. The V gene end was trimmed by 8 bases and the J gene end by 2 bases; junction bases not matched to a gene: 7. The germline gives CDR1 SQVTM, CDR2 ANQGSEA. The CDR3 covers 14 residues.

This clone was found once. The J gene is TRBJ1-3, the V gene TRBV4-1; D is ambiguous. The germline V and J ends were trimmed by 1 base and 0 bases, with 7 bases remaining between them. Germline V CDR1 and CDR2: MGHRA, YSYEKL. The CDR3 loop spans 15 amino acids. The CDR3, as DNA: TGCGCCAGCAGCCAAGCTAGCCTCTCTGGAAACACCATATATTTT. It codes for CASSQASLSGNTIYF.

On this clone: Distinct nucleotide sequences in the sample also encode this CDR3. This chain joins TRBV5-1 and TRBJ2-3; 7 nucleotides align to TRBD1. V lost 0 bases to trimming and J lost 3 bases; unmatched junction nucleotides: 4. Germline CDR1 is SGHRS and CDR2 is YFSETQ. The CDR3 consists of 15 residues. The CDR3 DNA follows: TGCGCCAGCAGCTTGGGACAGGGTGGGACAGATACGCAGTATTTT. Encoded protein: CASSLGQGGTDTQYF.

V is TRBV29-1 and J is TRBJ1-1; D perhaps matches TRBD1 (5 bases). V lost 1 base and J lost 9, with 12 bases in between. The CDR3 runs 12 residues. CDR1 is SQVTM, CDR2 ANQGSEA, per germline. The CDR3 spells CSVEASGTQAFF. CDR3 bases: TGCAGCGTTGAAGCTTCCGGGACTCAAGCTTTCTTT.

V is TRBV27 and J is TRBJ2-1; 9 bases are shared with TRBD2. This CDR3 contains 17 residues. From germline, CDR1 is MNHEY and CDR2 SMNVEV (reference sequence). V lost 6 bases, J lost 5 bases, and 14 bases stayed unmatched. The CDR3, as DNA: TGTGCCAGCAGCCTTATCGCGGCGGGAGGGCCTAACAATGAGCAGTTCTTC. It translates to CASSLIAAGGPNNEQFF.

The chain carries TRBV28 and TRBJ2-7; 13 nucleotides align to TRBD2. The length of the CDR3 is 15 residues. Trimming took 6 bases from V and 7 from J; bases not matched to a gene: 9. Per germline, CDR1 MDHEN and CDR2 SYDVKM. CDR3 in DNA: TGTGCCAGCAGCCCAGGGACTAGCGGGGTAGGAGAGCAGTACTTC. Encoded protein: CASSPGTSGVGEQYF.

The CDR3 reads CASSYHRDEQYF. CDR3 bases: TGTGCCAGCAGTTATCACAGGGACGAGCAGTACTTC. The chain links TRBV6-6 to TRBJ2-7; tentative D call: TRBD1 (6 bases). The germline V gene has CDR1 MNHNY and CDR2 SVGAGI (reference sequence). V was cut by 3 bases and J by 5 bases, with 8 bases left in between. The CDR3 extends over 12 amino acids.

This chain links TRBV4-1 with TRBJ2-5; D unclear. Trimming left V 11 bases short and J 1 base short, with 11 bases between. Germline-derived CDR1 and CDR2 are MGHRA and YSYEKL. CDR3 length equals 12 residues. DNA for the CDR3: TGCGCCTCTTCTGACATCCAAGAGACCCAGTACTTC. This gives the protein CASSDIQETQYF.

The CDR3 DNA follows: TGTGCCAGCAGCCTAACTAGCGGGAGGGCGTACGAGCAGTACTTC. Translating it yields CASSLTSGRAYEQYF. This chain connects TRBV7-2 to TRBJ2-7; 13 bases line up with TRBD2. Germline loops: CDR1 SGHTA, CDR2 FQGNSA. V trimming: 5 bases; J trimming: 4 bases; junction bases outside the gene matches: 5. The CDR3 extends over 15 amino acids.

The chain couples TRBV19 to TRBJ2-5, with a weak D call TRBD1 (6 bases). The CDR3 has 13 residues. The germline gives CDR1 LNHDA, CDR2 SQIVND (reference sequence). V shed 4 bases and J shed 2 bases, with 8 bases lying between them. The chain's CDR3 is CASSTRGQETQYF. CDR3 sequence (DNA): TGTGCCAGTAGTACCAGGGGTCAAGAGACCCAGTACTTC.

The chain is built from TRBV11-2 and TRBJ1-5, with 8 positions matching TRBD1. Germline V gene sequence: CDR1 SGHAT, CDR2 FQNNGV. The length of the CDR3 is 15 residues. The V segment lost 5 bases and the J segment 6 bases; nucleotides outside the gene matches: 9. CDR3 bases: TGTGCCAGCAGCCCGGGACAGGAGCGCACTCAGCCCCAGCATTTT. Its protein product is CASSPGQERTQPQHF.